This TCR beta chain originates from a study of Tregs in tolerant kidney transplant recipients. Points on this clone: Its antigen is as yet unknown.

There are 17 residues in the CDR3. Germline V gives CDR1 SGHDT, CDR2 YYEEEE. The V gene lost 4 bases and the J gene lost 0 bases, with 16 bases spanning the gap. The repertoire was sequenced with immunoSEQ multiplex PCR; TCRdb's copy has only in-frame clones and lacks some. This table holds just under 45,000 clones, around 95% found once. The V gene is TRBV5-6, the J gene TRBJ1-4, with D possibly being TRBD1 (5 bases). The receptor was derived from a human donor in good health. The specimen sequenced was Tregs from blood cultured with allogeneic cells. The CDR3 DNA reads TGTGCCAGCAGCGGGGGACCGTGGGCTGCAACTAATGAAAAACTGTTTTTT. Encoded protein: CASSGGPWAATNEKLFF.